The T cell receptor (beta chain) under discussion was sequenced for a study of PD-L1 blockade in urothelial cancer. About the research overall: Blood was analyzed 3 weeks (second dose) and 6 weeks after treatment start. T cell content in blood samples showed a median of 141,255.

The table came from immunoSEQ multiplex PCR; TCRdb's copy has only in-frame clones and leaves some out. The sample yields about 39,000 clones, approximately 90% seen once. CDR3 length: 14 residues. The ends lost 4 bases at V and 4 bases at J; junction bases unmatched: 5. Germline lookup yields CDR1 SNHLY and CDR2 FYNNEI. The sequencing here drew on PBMCs, taken around atezolizumab (anti-PD-L1) treatment. J is TRBJ2-3 and V is TRBV2, with TRBD2 matching over 7 bases. This receptor was identified in a man between 60 and 75 years old with urothelial cancer. DNA for the CDR3: TGTGCCAGCAGTGTATCTAGCGGCTCAGATACGCAGTATTTT. It specifies CASSVSSGSDTQYF.